These T cell receptor beta chains were read from a single sample in a study of vaccination and CD4 T cells after COVID-19. MiXCR was run by TCRdb on the PCR reads, yielding one entry per CDR3 protein. Of about 20,000 distinct CDR3 sequences in the sample, around a third are singletons; the top ten hold 2.6%. Antigen specificity for these receptors is unknown. The sample consisted of CD4+ T cells from blood, cultured in vitro, taken about 7 months after SARS-CoV-2 vaccination. These receptors all come from a human donor who had recovered from COVID-19. The CDR3 runs from the conserved cysteine through the conserved F or W. A D gene is named only where the DNA matches it firmly. Clone size appears in some rows only: once, few, many, or a class for an expanded clone.

j_gene: TRBJ2-7; d_gene: NA; abundance: NA; len: 11; v_gene: TRBV11-2; CDR3aa: CASSLLYEQYF; CDR3nt: TGTGCCAGCAGCTTACTCTACGAGCAGTACTTC
j_gene: TRBJ2-1; d_gene: TRBD1; abundance: NA; len: 15; v_gene: TRBV28; CDR3aa: CASTAGTGSYNEQFF; CDR3nt: TGTGCCAGCACCGCCGGGACAGGGTCCTACAATGAGCAGTTCTTC
j_gene: TRBJ2-5; d_gene: NA; abundance: NA; len: 15; v_gene: TRBV21-1; CDR3aa: CASSKRQSVQETQYF; CDR3nt: TGTGCCAGCAGCAAACGCCAGAGTGTACAAGAGACCCAGTACTTC
j_gene: TRBJ2-7; d_gene: TRBD2; abundance: NA; len: 13; v_gene: TRBV18; CDR3aa: CASSLAGVNEQYF; CDR3nt: TGTGCCAGCTCACTAGCGGGAGTTAACGAGCAGTACTTC
j_gene: TRBJ1-2; d_gene: NA; abundance: few; len: 15; v_gene: TRBV2; CDR3aa: CASSANREPLGGYTF; CDR3nt: TGTGCCAGCAGTGCTAACAGGGAGCCTCTTGGTGGCTACACCTTC
j_gene: TRBJ2-7; d_gene: NA; abundance: NA; len: 15; v_gene: TRBV7-8; CDR3aa: CASSPRRLMSYEQYF; CDR3nt: TGTGCCAGCAGCCCCAGGAGACTGATGTCCTACGAGCAGTACTTC
j_gene: TRBJ2-3; d_gene: NA; abundance: NA; len: 16; v_gene: TRBV5-1; CDR3aa: CASSLEDFGGGDTQYF; CDR3nt: TGCGCCAGCAGCTTGGAGGATTTCGGGGGAGGAGATACGCAGTATTTT
j_gene: TRBJ2-7; d_gene: TRBD1; abundance: once; len: 16; v_gene: TRBV18; CDR3aa: CASSPNWGQGSYEQYF; CDR3nt: TGTGCCAGCTCACCAAATTGGGGACAGGGAAGCTACGAGCAGTACTTC
j_gene: TRBJ2-2; d_gene: NA; abundance: few; len: 18; v_gene: TRBV21-1; CDR3aa: CASSKDVSTGRLTGELFF; CDR3nt: TGTGCCAGCAGCAAAGACGTCTCGACAGGACGATTGACCGGGGAGCTGTTTTTT
j_gene: TRBJ2-3; d_gene: TRBD2; abundance: NA; len: 15; v_gene: TRBV14; CDR3aa: CASSPLGLASDTQYF; CDR3nt: TGTGCCAGCAGCCCCCTCGGACTAGCGTCAGATACGCAGTATTTT
j_gene: TRBJ2-7; d_gene: NA; abundance: NA; len: 14; v_gene: TRBV20-1; CDR3aa: CSARDPRAGYEQYF; CDR3nt: TGCAGTGCTAGAGATCCTAGAGCGGGCTACGAGCAGTACTTC
j_gene: TRBJ2-1; d_gene: TRBD2; abundance: once; len: 15; v_gene: TRBV20-1; CDR3aa: CSAGPLAGVVDEQFF; CDR3nt: TGCAGTGCTGGCCCGTTAGCGGGAGTAGTTGATGAGCAGTTCTTC
j_gene: TRBJ2-6; d_gene: NA; abundance: NA; len: 11; v_gene: TRBV5-4; CDR3aa: CASRGANVLTF; CDR3nt: TGTGCCAGCAGGGGGGCCAACGTCCTGACTTTC
j_gene: TRBJ1-5; d_gene: NA; abundance: few; len: 14; v_gene: TRBV27; CDR3aa: CASFWRRSNQPQHF; CDR3nt: TGTGCCAGCTTCTGGCGGCGGAGCAATCAGCCCCAGCATTTT
j_gene: TRBJ2-5; d_gene: NA; abundance: NA; len: 14; v_gene: TRBV1; CDR3aa: CTSTTSGLQETQYF; CDR3nt: TGCACCAGCACCACTAGCGGGCTACAAGAGACCCAGTACTTC
j_gene: TRBJ2-7; d_gene: NA; abundance: NA; len: 16; v_gene: TRBV11-3; CDR3aa: CASSLPTYIVPYEQYF; CDR3nt: TGTGCCAGCAGCTTACCGACCTACATCGTTCCCTACGAGCAGTACTTC
j_gene: TRBJ1-6; d_gene: NA; abundance: few; len: 15; v_gene: TRBV6-1; CDR3aa: CASSEYLQGRSPLHF; CDR3nt: TGTGCCAGCAGTGAATATTTGCAGGGCAGGTCACCCCTCCACTTT
j_gene: TRBJ1-5; d_gene: NA; abundance: medium-sized; len: 13; v_gene: TRBV20-1; CDR3aa: CSARDGGGQPQHF; CDR3nt: TGCAGTGCTAGAGATGGGGGGGGCCAGCCCCAGCATTTT
j_gene: TRBJ2-3; d_gene: TRBD2; abundance: NA; len: 16; v_gene: TRBV4-3; CDR3aa: CASSQEWEREVDTQYF; CDR3nt: TGCGCCAGCAGCCAAGAGTGGGAGCGGGAGGTGGATACGCAGTATTTT
j_gene: TRBJ2-7; d_gene: TRBD1; abundance: NA; len: 14; v_gene: TRBV7-9; CDR3aa: CASSRRDRPYEQYF; CDR3nt: TGTGCCAGCAGCCGCCGGGACAGGCCTTACGAGCAGTACTTC
j_gene: TRBJ1-2; d_gene: NA; abundance: NA; len: 15; v_gene: TRBV6-1; CDR3aa: CASSTRGRVLYGYTF; CDR3nt: TGTGCCAGCAGTACACGAGGGCGGGTTCTCTATGGCTACACCTTC
j_gene: TRBJ2-3; d_gene: NA; abundance: NA; len: 13; v_gene: TRBV6-1; CDR3aa: CASSEVSADTQYF; CDR3nt: TGTGCCAGCAGTGAAGTTAGCGCAGATACGCAGTATTTT
j_gene: TRBJ2-1; d_gene: NA; abundance: NA; len: 14; v_gene: TRBV24-1; CDR3aa: CATSDLIPGTPQFF; CDR3nt: TGTGCCACCAGTGACCTAATACCGGGAACGCCACAGTTCTTC
j_gene: TRBJ2-1; d_gene: NA; abundance: few; len: 12; v_gene: TRBV7-9; CDR3aa: CASSYRLDEQFF; CDR3nt: TGTGCCAGCTCTTATAGGCTCGATGAGCAGTTCTTC
j_gene: TRBJ2-7; d_gene: TRBD1; abundance: few; len: 12; v_gene: TRBV20-1; CDR3aa: CSANRQGYEQYF; CDR3nt: TGCAGTGCTAATCGACAGGGTTACGAGCAGTACTTC
j_gene: TRBJ2-7; d_gene: NA; abundance: few; len: 16; v_gene: TRBV5-1; CDR3aa: CASSLWAGGLTYEQYF; CDR3nt: TGCGCCAGCAGCCTCTGGGCAGGGGGACTAACCTACGAGCAGTACTTC
j_gene: TRBJ1-5; d_gene: TRBD1; abundance: NA; len: 16; v_gene: TRBV12-3/TRBV12-4; CDR3aa: CASSLLTGGSNQPQHF; CDR3nt: TGTGCCAGCAGCCTTTTGACAGGGGGTAGCAATCAGCCCCAGCATTTT
j_gene: TRBJ1-6; d_gene: NA; abundance: NA; len: 14; v_gene: TRBV5-4; CDR3aa: CASSARDYNSPLHF; CDR3nt: TGTGCCAGCAGCGCCCGGGACTATAATTCACCCCTCCACTTT
j_gene: TRBJ2-7; d_gene: NA; abundance: NA; len: 12; v_gene: TRBV28; CDR3aa: CASSLRGYEQYF; CDR3nt: TGTGCCAGCAGTTTAAGAGGATACGAGCAGTACTTC
j_gene: TRBJ2-7; d_gene: TRBD1; abundance: NA; len: 13; v_gene: TRBV11-1; CDR3aa: CASSQGQGGEQYF; CDR3nt: TGTGCCAGCAGCCAGGGACAGGGAGGCGAGCAGTACTTC
j_gene: TRBJ2-6; d_gene: NA; abundance: NA; len: 15; v_gene: TRBV6-4; CDR3aa: CASSDGNSGANVLTF; CDR3nt: TGTGCCAGCAGTGATGGGAACTCTGGGGCCAACGTCCTGACTTTC
j_gene: TRBJ2-1; d_gene: TRBD2; abundance: NA; len: 14; v_gene: TRBV11-1; CDR3aa: CASRLAGDHNEQFF; CDR3nt: TGTGCCAGCAGACTAGCGGGAGACCACAATGAGCAGTTCTTC
j_gene: TRBJ2-3; d_gene: NA; abundance: few; len: 11; v_gene: TRBV24-1; CDR3aa: CATSDTDTQYF; CDR3nt: TGTGCCACCAGTGACACAGATACGCAGTATTTT
j_gene: TRBJ2-5; d_gene: NA; abundance: NA; len: 13; v_gene: TRBV10-1; CDR3aa: CASSEGHQETQYF; CDR3nt: TGCGCCAGCAGTGAGGGACACCAAGAGACCCAGTACTTC
j_gene: TRBJ2-5; d_gene: NA; abundance: NA; len: 13; v_gene: TRBV5-5; CDR3aa: CASSSGVGETQYF; CDR3nt: TGTGCCAGCAGCTCAGGGGTTGGGGAGACCCAGTACTTC
j_gene: TRBJ2-3; d_gene: TRBD2; abundance: few; len: 17; v_gene: TRBV7-9; CDR3aa: CASSLPPSGRASDTQYF; CDR3nt: TGTGCCAGCAGCTTACCCCCCAGCGGGAGGGCCTCGGATACGCAGTATTTT
j_gene: TRBJ2-3; d_gene: TRBD2; abundance: few; len: 13; v_gene: TRBV20-1; CDR3aa: CSATSGGTDTQYF; CDR3nt: TGCAGTGCTACAAGCGGGGGCACAGATACGCAGTATTTT
j_gene: TRBJ1-2; d_gene: NA; abundance: NA; len: 14; v_gene: TRBV7-9; CDR3aa: CASSSSGGRVGYTF; CDR3nt: TGTGCCAGCAGCTCAAGCGGCGGCCGTGTTGGCTACACCTTC
j_gene: TRBJ2-5; d_gene: TRBD2; abundance: NA; len: 12; v_gene: TRBV20-1; CDR3aa: CSARDYRETQYF; CDR3nt: TGCAGTGCAAGGGACTACCGTGAGACCCAGTACTTC
j_gene: TRBJ2-1; d_gene: TRBD2; abundance: NA; len: 13; v_gene: TRBV7-2; CDR3aa: CASTQTGGVSKFF; CDR3nt: TGTGCCAGCACCCAGACGGGGGGAGTGAGTAAGTTCTTC
j_gene: TRBJ2-2; d_gene: NA; abundance: NA; len: 14; v_gene: TRBV2; CDR3aa: CASSHERDTGELFF; CDR3nt: TGTGCCAGCAGCCATGAGCGAGACACCGGGGAGCTGTTTTTT
j_gene: TRBJ2-2; d_gene: NA; abundance: NA; len: 13; v_gene: TRBV7-9; CDR3aa: CASSLVDTGELFF; CDR3nt: TGTGCCAGCAGCTTAGTGGACACCGGGGAGCTGTTTTTT
j_gene: TRBJ1-2; d_gene: NA; abundance: NA; len: 12; v_gene: TRBV28; CDR3aa: CASSFGGDGYTF; CDR3nt: TGTGCCAGCAGTTTTGGAGGGGATGGCTACACCTTC
j_gene: TRBJ2-7; d_gene: NA; abundance: NA; len: 12; v_gene: TRBV20-1; CDR3aa: CSASSSSYEQYF; CDR3nt: TGCAGTGCTAGCTCCTCTTCCTACGAGCAGTACTTC
j_gene: TRBJ1-5; d_gene: NA; abundance: medium-sized; len: 13; v_gene: TRBV7-2; CDR3aa: CASSSGLGQPQHF; CDR3nt: TGTGCCAGCAGCTCAGGATTAGGGCAGCCCCAGCATTTT
j_gene: TRBJ2-7; d_gene: TRBD2; abundance: NA; len: 13; v_gene: TRBV28; CDR3aa: CASRPSGTYEQYF; CDR3nt: TGTGCCAGCAGACCTAGCGGAACCTACGAGCAGTACTTC
j_gene: TRBJ1-5; d_gene: NA; abundance: few; len: 15; v_gene: TRBV6-2/TRBV6-3; CDR3aa: CASSDNRPDVWPQHF; CDR3nt: TGTGCCAGCAGTGACAATAGACCGGACGTGTGGCCCCAGCATTTT
j_gene: TRBJ2-1; d_gene: TRBD2; abundance: NA; len: 14; v_gene: TRBV20-1; CDR3aa: CSARVSGRSNEQFF; CDR3nt: TGCAGTGCTAGAGTTAGCGGGAGGAGTAATGAGCAGTTCTTC
j_gene: TRBJ2-7; d_gene: TRBD1; abundance: once; len: 14; v_gene: TRBV23-1; CDR3aa: CASSQGQGAEEQYF; CDR3nt: TGCGCCAGCAGTCAGGGACAGGGGGCAGAAGAGCAGTACTTC
j_gene: TRBJ1-3; d_gene: NA; abundance: NA; len: 13; v_gene: TRBV7-9; CDR3aa: CASSLARGNTIYF; CDR3nt: TGTGCCAGCAGCTTAGCTCGGGGGAACACCATATATTTT
j_gene: TRBJ2-1; d_gene: NA; abundance: NA; len: 12; v_gene: TRBV28; CDR3aa: CASSLGLGEQFF; CDR3nt: TGTGCCAGCAGTTTGGGCCTGGGGGAGCAGTTCTTC
j_gene: TRBJ2-7; d_gene: NA; abundance: NA; len: 16; v_gene: TRBV7-8; CDR3aa: CASSLALVLPVYEQYF; CDR3nt: TGTGCCAGCAGCTTAGCCCTGGTCCTCCCAGTCTACGAGCAGTACTTC